A single sample gave rise to the 20 T cell receptor beta chains below, sequenced in a study of beta chain features in type 1 diabetes. Findings and limits, study-wide: Shorter TCRB CDR3s, moderately but significantly so, were found in Type 1 diabetes patients in all four CD4+ subsets.

The investigators reverse transcribed all of the isolated RNA, so they sequenced expressed TCRB transcripts. This table comes from immunoSEQ multiplex PCR, and its TCRdb copy is limited to in-frame clones, with some not included. The sample records 300,000 or so clones, roughly an eighth being singletons. No antigen has been identified for these receptors. Sequencing used naive CD4+ T cells from blood. The receptors derive from a man aged 25-40 years with type 1 diabetes.

The sample holds a few counts of this clone. The chain combines TRBV18 with TRBJ2-2; D is ambiguous. Germline lookup yields CDR1 KGHSH and CDR2 LQKENI. The length of the CDR3 is 12 residues. Between the trimmed V and J ends, which lost 5 bases and 7 bases, there was a span of 8 bases. This CDR3 reads CASSISGGELFF. CDR3 coding DNA: TGTGCCAGCTCAATCAGTGGCGGGGAGCTGTTTTTT.

This clone showed up just a few times. This chain uses TRBV6-5 with TRBJ1-2; tentatively, D is TRBD1 (6 bases). This CDR3 comprises 12 residues. Deletions cut 8 bases from V and 7 bases from J, with 14 bases between. CDR1 and CDR2 (germline): MNHEY, SVGAGI. This CDR3 is CASGNYRVGYTF. The CDR3 DNA is TGTGCCAGCGGGAACTACAGGGTTGGCTACACCTTC.

The chain links TRBV23-1 to TRBJ2-1, with TRBD2 matching 8 bases. TRBV23-1 belongs to the ORF category, with a function that is uncertain. The trim removed 0 bases at V and 8 bases at J, leaving 9 bases unmatched. CDR3 length equals 16 residues. The CDR3 region is CASSQSAAGVTYEQFF. The CDR3 coding sequence is TGCGCCAGCAGTCAATCCGCAGCGGGAGTTACGTATGAGCAGTTCTTC.

The gene calls are TRBV27 and TRBJ2-4; 12 nucleotides align to TRBD1. CDR1 and CDR2 (germline): MNHEY, SMNVEV (reference sequence). The CDR3 runs 19 residues. V trimming: 3 bases; J trimming: 0 bases; junction bases outside the gene matches: 9. This chain's CDR3 is CASSFLRDRGRGAKNIQYF. CDR3 sequence (DNA): TGTGCCAGCAGTTTCCTCCGGGACAGGGGGCGAGGAGCCAAAAACATTCAGTACTTC.

The V gene is TRBV6-5, the J gene TRBJ2-7; weak D call: TRBD1 (6 bases). The V and J ends lost 4 bases and 1 base respectively, with 11 bases between them. Germline V gene lookup returns CDR1 MNHEY and CDR2 SVGAGI. This CDR3 has 14 amino acids. The CDR3, as DNA: TGTGCCAGCAGTTCTTTGACAGGATCCTACGAGCAGTACTTC. Translating gives CASSSLTGSYEQYF.

The table lists this clone with a few counts. The V and J genes are TRBV20-1 and TRBJ2-1; D is unresolved. This CDR3 region has 9 residues. V dropped 4 bases and J dropped 8 bases, with 3 bases sitting between them. Germline assignment: CDR1 DFQATT and CDR2 SNEGSKA (reference sequence). CDR3 amino acids: CSATYEQFF. As DNA, the CDR3 is TGCAGTGCTACCTATGAGCAGTTCTTC.

There are a few counts of this clone. The V call is TRBV5-6, the J call TRBJ2-4; possible D gene TRBD2, 5 bases. The V gene's germline CDR1 is SGHDT and CDR2 YYEEEE. The V end lost 4 bases, the J end lost 1 base, and 12 bases lay between the germline ends. The CDR3 covers 15 residues. CDR3 region: CASSAPTGAKNIQYF. CDR3 bases: TGTGCCAGCAGCGCCCCCACGGGGGCCAAAAACATTCAGTACTTC.

CDR3 loop: CSVAVGLAGVRKYF. CDR3 bases: TGCAGCGTTGCGGTGGGGCTAGCGGGAGTTAGGAAGTATTTT. The chain links TRBV29-1 to TRBJ2-3; TRBD2 agrees at 10 bases. Trimming took 4 bases from V and 13 from J; bases not matched to a gene: 14. Germline CDR1 SQVTM, CDR2 ANQGSEA. The CDR3 totals 14 residues.

The chain is built from TRBV11-1 and TRBJ2-3; D unresolved. The ends were cut back, 8 bases at V and 6 bases at J, with 9 bases in the middle. Germline V gives CDR1 SGHAT, CDR2 FQDESV (reference sequence). This CDR3 contains 11 residues. CDR3: CASSFRDTQYF. CDR3 DNA sequence: TGTGCCAGCTCCTTCCGGGATACGCAGTATTTT.

This clone was recorded a few times. The rearrangement uses TRBV15 and TRBJ2-3, with TRBD2 as a possible D gene (6 bases). Germline V gives CDR1 LNHNV, CDR2 YYDKDF (reference sequence). The CDR3 contains 17 residues. The V gene lost 1 base and the J gene lost 5 bases, with 19 bases spanning the gap. The CDR3 bases are TGTGCCACCAGCAGAGCGAATGTTGGGAGGAGCGGAGATACGCAGTATTTT. The encoded protein is CATSRANVGRSGDTQYF. The whole variable domain, remainder taken from reference TRBV15 and TRBJ2-3, is DAMVIQNPRYQVTQFGKPVTLSCSQTLNHNVMYWYQQKSSQAPKLLFHYYDKDFNNEADTPDNFQSRRPNTSFCFLDIRSPGLGDTAMYLCATSRANVGRSGDTQYFGPGTRLTVL.

V usage is TRBV9 and J usage is TRBJ1-1, with TRBD1 identical over 8 bases. CDR1 is SGDLS, CDR2 YYNGEE, per germline. There are 13 residues in the CDR3. The V and J ends lost 3 bases and 5 bases, in that order; junction bases with no gene match: 3. Written as DNA, the CDR3 is TGTGCCAGCAGCGGAAACAGGGGGACTGAAGCTTTCTTT. This translates into CASSGNRGTEAFF.

V and J are TRBV10-3 and TRBJ2-6; D may be TRBD1 (6 bases). The V gene lost 0 bases and the J gene lost 1 base, with 16 bases spanning the gap. Germline-derived CDR1 and CDR2 are ENHRY and SYGVKD. CDR3 length: 19 residues. In DNA form, the CDR3 reads TGTGCCATCAGTGAGTCGAAGGGCCTTACAGGGTCTGGGGCCAACGTCCTGACTTTC. Translation: CAISESKGLTGSGANVLTF.

The sample holds a few counts of this clone. The rearrangement uses TRBV15 and TRBJ2-3; D ambiguous. The germline V and J ends were trimmed by 0 bases and 6 bases, with 7 bases remaining between them. The CDR3 loop spans 13 amino acids. The germline V gene has CDR1 LNHNV and CDR2 YYDKDF (reference sequence). The CDR3 DNA sequence: TGTGCCACCAGCAGAGATCTGGCCGATACGCAGTATTTT. The encoded protein is CATSRDLADTQYF.

This clone showed up just a few times. The CDR3 is CASSPAAGGKGNEQFF. In DNA form, the CDR3 reads TGTGCCAGCTCACCTGCTGCGGGAGGAAAAGGCAATGAGCAGTTCTTC. V usage is TRBV18 and J usage is TRBJ2-1, with TRBD2 matching over 8 bases. The CDR3 is 16 amino acids. CDR1 is KGHSH, CDR2 LQKENI, per germline. Unmatched junction bases numbered 10, after V lost 3 bases and J lost 6 bases.

The chain recombines TRBV4-2 with TRBJ2-1; TRBD2 matches 14 bases. CDR3 length: 18 amino acids. The ends lost 0 bases at V and 7 bases at J; junction bases unmatched: 8. From germline, CDR1 is LGHNA and CDR2 YNFKEQ. The CDR3 DNA reads TGTGCCAGCAGCCAAGATTGGACTAGCGGGAGGCCTCGTAATGAGCAGTTCTTC. This gives the protein CASSQDWTSGRPRNEQFF.

This clone was counted a few times. V and J are TRBV18 and TRBJ2-1; the match to TRBD1 covers 7 bases. The length of the CDR3 is 15 residues. After removal of 6 bases from V and 3 bases from J, the junction contained 8 bases not matched to a gene. Germline loops: CDR1 KGHSH, CDR2 LQKENI. CDR3 amino acids: CASSLMGDSYNEQFF. CDR3 coding DNA: TGTGCCAGCTCCCTGATGGGGGACAGCTACAATGAGCAGTTCTTC.

This clone was counted a few times. The chain couples TRBV7-9 to TRBJ1-1, with 7 bases aligning to TRBD1. Germline V gene data show CDR1 as SEHNR and CDR2 as FQNEAQ (reference sequence). The CDR3 has 12 amino acids. The trim removed 4 bases at V and 10 bases at J, leaving 6 bases unmatched. CDR3 bases: TGTGCCAGCAGCTCCCCGACAGGGAGAGCTTTCTTT. Protein: CASSSPTGRAFF.

The chain employs TRBV7-2 and TRBJ2-1; 7 bases are shared with TRBD2. Trimming cost V 8 bases and J 4 bases; bases outside gene matches: 14. The CDR3 is made up of 16 amino acids. Germline assignment: CDR1 SGHTA and CDR2 FQGNSA. CDR3 amino acids: CASHLPGLAVYNEQFF. The CDR3 nucleotides are TGTGCCAGCCATCTCCCGGGGCTAGCGGTTTACAATGAGCAGTTCTTC. Supplemented by reference TRBV7-2 and TRBJ2-1, the full variable domain reads GAGVSQSPSNKVTEKGKDVELRCDPISGHTALYWYRQSLGQGLEFLIYFQGNSAPDKSGLPSDRFSAERTGGSVSTLTIQRTQQEDSAVYLCASHLPGLAVYNEQFFGPGTRLTVL.

The genes are TRBV9 and TRBJ2-6, with D perhaps TRBD1 (6 bases). From germline, CDR1 is SGDLS and CDR2 YYNGEE. V gave up 3 bases and J gave up 4 bases, with 11 bases separating them. The CDR3 runs 15 residues. The CDR3 reads CASSAAGAGANVLTF. The CDR3, as DNA: TGTGCCAGCAGCGCCGCAGGGGCAGGGGCCAACGTCCTGACTTTC.

This chain uses TRBV4-2 with TRBJ1-2, with unresolved D. This CDR3 has 15 amino acids. CDR1 and CDR2 from the germline V gene are LGHNA and YNFKEQ. Trimming took 0 bases from V and 0 from J, leaving 8 bases between them. This chain's CDR3 is CASSQEPAANYGYTF. The CDR3 DNA follows: TGTGCCAGCAGCCAAGAGCCTGCAGCTAACTATGGCTACACCTTC.